This TCR beta chain was sequenced for a study of blood T cell repertoires in COVID-19. Study-level information: Donors in the United States, Italy and Spain gave samples during acute or convalescent COVID-19. The analysed material was cDNA or gDNA that came from T cells, B-cell-depleted T cells, or PBMCs.

Patients from Seattle were sampled longitudinally, starting during active infection. Looked up from germline, CDR1 is SNHLY and CDR2 is FYNNEI. J lost 6 bases, V lost 4 bases, and 5 bases had no gene match. The CDR3 consists of 13 residues. In the original analysis: Nucleated cell number was recorded as an estimate derived from reference gene primer amplification. Sequenced by immunoSEQ multiplex PCR; TCRdb stores in-frame clones only, minus some. V, J and clone size reflect that table, while D and trimming were determined from the DNA. This table has some 240,000 clones, roughly 81% appearing once. This clonotype originated in an elderly woman with COVID-19, enrolled during active disease. The sample was peripheral blood. The V and J genes are TRBV2 and TRBJ1-2; 7 nucleotides agree with TRBD1. The CDR3 bases are TGTGCCAGCAGTGGACAGGGAAGAGATGGCTACACCTTC. It codes for CASSGQGRDGYTF.